This TCR beta chain comes out of a study of low-dose radiotherapy and immunotherapy resistance in tumors. Study at large: Intravenous cyclophosphamide 200 mg/m2 was given every two weeks, one day before radiation and immunotherapy. For four cycles from cycle 1 day 1, patients took 300 mg oral aspirin daily.

This clonotype was seen many times. Documented time point: after trial treatment. The sample's treatment: LDRT plus nivolumab, ipilimumab, low-dose cyclophosphamide and aspirin (RACIN trial). In the RACIN dose-escalation trial, donors got nivolumab plus ipilimumab with aspirin, cyclophosphamide and radiotherapy. First-strand cDNA used TRAV- and TRBV-specific primers, covering alpha and beta chains. TCR amplification ran approximately 20 PCR cycles using constant-region and V-primer adapter primers. After the mRNA was isolated, it was amplified using in vitro transcription. One entry per CDR3 protein results from TCRdb running MiXCR on the reads. Among some 94,000 distinct CDR3 sequences, about 20% were seen once, and the ten largest hold 10% to 15%. This CDR3 is 13 amino acids long. The V end lost 5 bases, the J end lost 1 base, and 10 bases lay between the germline ends. Germline assignment: CDR1 SGHRS and CDR2 YFSETQ.

The J gene is TRBJ2-7, the V gene TRBV5-1; D might be TRBD2 (6 bases). The sequence was collected from a female donor with ovarian cancer. The sample was PBMCs, taken after low-dose radiotherapy plus immunotherapy. DNA of the CDR3: TGCGCCAGCAGTCGTAGCGGTTCCTACGAGCAGTACTTC. This encodes CASSRSGSYEQYF.